One and the same sample provided the 28 T cell receptor beta chains below, sequenced in a study of cytomegalovirus exposure and HLA in healthy donors. In the PCR, 60 Vbeta and 13 Jbeta primers were used. Profiled with immunoSEQ multiplex PCR; TCRdb holds only in-frame clones, not every one. The table shows around 130,000 clones, with approximately 65% occurring only once. The sample was PBMCs. These receptors came from an older woman in good health and CMV-seronegative.

V and J are TRBV7-2 and TRBJ1-3, with 8 bases aligning to TRBD1. Germline assignment: CDR1 SGHTA and CDR2 FQGNSA. CDR3 length: 16 amino acids. V shed 8 bases and J 2 bases; nucleotides not matched to a gene: 11. The CDR3 nucleotides read TGTGCCAGCGCCCTTAGGCCAGGGGGCACTGGAAACACCATATATTTT. This gives the protein CASALRPGGTGNTIYF.

This rearrangement joins TRBV19 to TRBJ2-1; 10 nucleotides align to TRBD1. With 0 bases clipped from V and 4 bases from J, the junction kept 12 bases outside the gene matches. The CDR3 spans 19 residues. Per germline, CDR1 LNHDA and CDR2 SQIVND (reference sequence). The CDR3 reads CASSIEGAPGQGMYNEQFF. The CDR3 coding sequence is TGTGCCAGTAGTATAGAAGGGGCCCCGGGACAGGGGATGTACAATGAGCAGTTCTTC.

The chain has TRBV5-4 and TRBJ2-7, with TRBD1 matching over 9 bases. Germline lookup yields CDR1 SGHNT and CDR2 YYREEE (reference sequence). The CDR3 is 14 residues long. The trim removed 5 bases at V and 2 bases at J, leaving 5 bases unmatched. For the CDR3, the DNA is TGTGCCAGCAGACCCGGGACAGGGACCTACGAGCAGTACTTC. It codes for CASRPGTGTYEQYF.

This clone was detected only once. CDR3 nucleotides: TGTGCCAGCAGCTTAGAAACAGCAGACACTGAAGCTTTCTTT. It specifies CASSLETADTEAFF. The V and J genes are TRBV11-2 and TRBJ1-1; no clear D gene. Trimming stripped 0 bases from V and 3 bases from J, with 8 bases between. The CDR3 loop spans 14 amino acids. Germline lookup yields CDR1 SGHAT and CDR2 FQNNGV.

The chain carries TRBV7-2 and TRBJ2-5; TRBD2 matches 9 bases. Germline V lookup: CDR1 SGHTA, CDR2 FQGNSA. V shed 5 bases and J 5 bases; nucleotides not matched to a gene: 9. The CDR3 runs 15 residues. CDR3 bases: TGTGCCAGCAGCGCCCTAGCGGGGAGGTGGGAGACCCAGTACTTC. Protein: CASSALAGRWETQYF.

V and J are TRBV28 and TRBJ2-7, with D unresolved. Germline CDR1 reads MDHEN; CDR2 reads SYDVKM. The V and J ends lost 5 bases and 9 bases respectively, with 17 bases between them. CDR3 length: 13 amino acids. Here the CDR3 DNA reads TGTGCCAGCAGTCTTCCGGTCCCTTCACTGCAGTACTTC. This codes for CASSLPVPSLQYF.

The chain links TRBV6-6 to TRBJ1-1; TRBD1 matches 7 bases. CDR1 is MNHNY and CDR2 is SVGAGI in the germline V gene (reference sequence). V shed 7 bases, J shed 5 bases, and the junction held 7 bases outside the gene matches. This CDR3 is 13 amino acids long. CDR3 DNA sequence: TGTGCCAGCATTGAGGGGGCGCGGACTGAAGCTTTCTTT. Residues: CASIEGARTEAFF.

This clone is medium-sized. The chain links TRBV5-6 to TRBJ2-7; 8 bases line up with TRBD1. V gave up 4 bases and J gave up 2 bases; unmatched junction bases: 2. This CDR3 has 13 residues. Germline V gene lookup returns CDR1 SGHDT and CDR2 YYEEEE. The CDR3 region has the DNA TGTGCCAGCAGCCAACAGGGGGCCTACGAGCAGTACTTC. Translation: CASSQQGAYEQYF.

The chain carries TRBV6-5 and TRBJ1-2; 7 positions agree with TRBD1. With V trimmed by 6 bases and J by 3 bases, 4 bases remained unmatched. CDR3 length: 13 amino acids. The germline V gene encodes CDR1 MNHEY and CDR2 SVGAGI. The CDR3 region is CASSPTGDYGYTF. The CDR3 DNA reads as TGTGCCAGCAGCCCTACAGGGGACTATGGCTACACCTTC.

This clone came up a few times. This sample includes further DNA sequences coding for the same CDR3. This chain connects TRBV9 to TRBJ2-7, with D possibly TRBD1 on 6 matching bases. CDR1 is SGDLS, CDR2 YYNGEE, per germline. V was pared by 0 bases and J by 2 bases, with 9 bases between. The CDR3 length is 14 residues. The chain's CDR3 is CASSVGQATYEQYF. CDR3 coding DNA: TGTGCCAGCAGCGTAGGACAGGCCACCTACGAGCAGTACTTC.

The chain employs TRBV5-4 and TRBJ1-4, with D possibly being TRBD1 (5 bases). CDR1 is SGHNT, CDR2 YYREEE, per germline (reference sequence). V was clipped by 4 bases and J by 3 bases, with 13 bases between them. The CDR3 loop spans 15 amino acids. The CDR3 sequence is CASSRGVGSNEKLFF. The CDR3 nucleotides are TGTGCCAGCAGCCGGGGGGTCGGATCTAATGAAAAACTGTTTTTT.

The table lists this clone with a few counts. This rearrangement joins TRBV5-1 to TRBJ2-3, with a weak D call TRBD2 (7 bases). There are 15 residues in the CDR3. V lost 0 bases and J lost 1, with 9 bases in between. Germline V gene lookup returns CDR1 SGHRS and CDR2 YFSETQ. The DNA for the CDR3 is TGCGCCAGCAGCTTGGACGGGGGGCGCACAGATACGCAGTATTTT. This encodes CASSLDGGRTDTQYF.

This clone showed up just a few times. The gene calls are TRBV2 and TRBJ2-5; perhaps TRBD2 as D (7 bases). Trimming left V 2 bases short and J 11 bases short, with 21 bases between. CDR3 length: 15 residues. Germline CDR1 is SNHLY and CDR2 is FYNNEI. The CDR3 loop reads CASSELRRGPGEQYF. CDR3 bases: TGTGCCAGCAGTGAACTAAGGCGGGGGCCGGGGGAGCAGTACTTC.

This clone appeared a single time. The genes are TRBV7-9 and TRBJ2-5; tentative D call: TRBD2 (6 bases). This CDR3 is built from 16 residues. V was pared by 1 base and J by 3 bases, with 15 bases between. CDR1 is SEHNR and CDR2 is FQNEAQ in the germline V gene (reference sequence). CDR3 nucleotide sequence: TGTGCCAGCAGCTTAGGGCGTTCGGGAGCAGAAGAGACCCAGTACTTC. Encoded protein: CASSLGRSGAEETQYF.

A few counts support this clone. The chain couples TRBV6-6 to TRBJ1-1; D gene uncertain. CDR3 length equals 14 residues. Germline CDR1 MNHNY, CDR2 SVGAGI (reference sequence). Trimming pared 2 bases from V and 0 bases from J, leaving 7 bases between. The CDR3 DNA is TGTGCCAGCAGTTACGGGAGCATGAACACTGAAGCTTTCTTT. Translating it yields CASSYGSMNTEAFF.

The J gene is TRBJ2-5, the V gene TRBV28; 13 bases match TRBD2. CDR1 MDHEN and CDR2 SYDVKM come from the germline V gene. The CDR3 is made up of 17 amino acids. V lost 7 bases and J lost 4; bases outside the gene matches: 12. The CDR3 sequence: CASTPGTSGTAGETQYF. The CDR3 DNA follows: TGTGCCAGCACCCCCGGGACTAGCGGGACTGCGGGAGAGACCCAGTACTTC.

The rearrangement uses TRBV27 and TRBJ2-5, with 7 bases matching TRBD2. From germline, CDR1 is MNHEY and CDR2 SMNVEV (reference sequence). V lost 6 bases to trimming and J lost 1 base; unmatched junction nucleotides: 23. The CDR3 length is 20 residues. The CDR3 protein is CASRKNTTQPGTIAQETQYF. The CDR3 DNA is TGTGCCAGCAGAAAGAACACCACTCAACCCGGGACTATAGCCCAAGAGACCCAGTACTTC.

The chain recombines TRBV7-8 with TRBJ2-5, with 8 bases matching TRBD1. Trimming cost V 1 base and J 5 bases; bases outside gene matches: 6. The germline gives CDR1 SGHVS, CDR2 FQNEAQ. The CDR3 has 15 residues. CDR3 DNA: TGTGCCAGCAGCTTAGGACAGGGGTTAAGTGAGACCCAGTACTTC. Translation gives CASSLGQGLSETQYF.

V usage is TRBV7-6 and J usage is TRBJ2-2; 10 bases match TRBD2. After removal of 2 bases from V and 3 bases from J, the junction contained 3 bases not matched to a gene. CDR1 SGHVS and CDR2 FNYEAQ come from the germline V gene. CDR3 length: 16 residues. The CDR3 coding sequence is TGTGCCAGCAGCTTAAGAGCGGGAGGGCACACCGGGGAGCTGTTTTTT. Protein sequence: CASSLRAGGHTGELFF.

The rearrangement joins TRBV19 to TRBJ1-1, with D unclear. The CDR3 runs 12 residues. The germline V gene has CDR1 LNHDA and CDR2 SQIVND (reference sequence). V lost 5 bases and J 5 bases, leaving 9 bases between the germline ends. The CDR3 here is CASSRRETEAFF. In DNA, the CDR3 is TGTGCCAGTAGTCGGAGGGAAACTGAAGCTTTCTTT.

The chain employs TRBV28 and TRBJ1-5; no clear D gene. In germline, CDR1 is MDHEN, CDR2 SYDVKM. V lost 6 bases and J lost 6, with 9 bases in between. CDR3 length: 12 residues. CDR3 sequence: CASRTGSQPQHF. The DNA of the CDR3 is TGTGCCAGCAGAACCGGTAGTCAGCCCCAGCATTTT.

This chain connects TRBV19 to TRBJ2-2, with 10 bases fitting TRBD2. V trimming: 4 bases; J trimming: 5 bases; junction bases outside the gene matches: 4. This CDR3 spans 15 amino acids. The germline CDR1 and CDR2 sequences are LNHDA and SQIVND (reference sequence). The CDR3 DNA reads TGTGCCAGTAGTAAACCTAGCGGGGGTACCGGGGAGCTGTTTTTT. It yields the protein CASSKPSGGTGELFF.

This clone turned up a few times. The CDR3 sequence: CASSQGLASLLTQYF. The CDR3 DNA reads TGCGCCAGCAGCCAGGGACTAGCAAGCCTCCTGACCCAGTACTTC. The rearrangement joins TRBV4-1 to TRBJ2-5, with 9 bases identical to TRBD2. The CDR3 totals 15 residues. Germline loops: CDR1 MGHRA, CDR2 YSYEKL. Trimming took 3 bases from V and 7 from J; bases not matched to a gene: 9.

The rearrangement uses TRBV5-4 and TRBJ2-3; 16 bases are shared with TRBD2. V lost 3 bases, J lost 0 bases, and 4 bases stayed unmatched. The CDR3 is made up of 18 amino acids. The germline CDR1 and CDR2 sequences are SGHNT and YYREEE (reference sequence). The CDR3, as DNA: TGTGCCAGCAGCTCGGGACTAGCGGGGGGGCCTAGCACAGATACGCAGTATTTT. Translation: CASSSGLAGGPSTDTQYF.

The genes are TRBV18 and TRBJ2-2; the D gene is possibly TRBD1 (7 bases). In germline, CDR1 is KGHSH, CDR2 LQKENI. The CDR3 runs to 15 residues. V was pared by 2 bases and J by 3 bases, with 10 bases between. DNA of the CDR3: TGTGCCAGCTCACCATCCAGGGGGGACACCGGGGAGCTGTTTTTT. Its protein product is CASSPSRGDTGELFF.

V usage is TRBV19 and J usage is TRBJ1-5, with 8 bases identical to TRBD1. The junction had 17 bases not matched to a gene; V was cut back by 5 bases and J by 2 bases. This CDR3 comprises 19 residues. Looked up from germline, CDR1 is LNHDA and CDR2 is SQIVND (reference sequence). This chain's CDR3 is CASSPTGDRTLGGNQPQHF. The CDR3 DNA is TGTGCCAGTAGTCCTACGGGGGACAGGACCCTAGGGGGCAATCAGCCCCAGCATTTT.

This clone was observed a handful of times. The chain employs TRBV7-3 and TRBJ2-3; TRBD1 aligns across 9 bases. With V trimmed by 3 bases and J by 2 bases, 3 bases remained unmatched. Germline-derived CDR1 and CDR2 are SGHTA and FQGTGA. The CDR3 has 15 residues. The CDR3 nucleotides are TGTGCCAGCAGCTTCCGGGACAGGGCCACAGATACGCAGTATTTT. Amino acid sequence: CASSFRDRATDTQYF.

This rearrangement joins TRBV11-1 to TRBJ1-1, with 8 bases that match TRBD1. CDR3 size: 14 residues. V was clipped by 4 bases and J by 0 bases; unmatched bases: 1. Germline CDR1 is SGHAT and CDR2 is FQDESV (reference sequence). CDR3 nucleotides: TGTGCCAGCAGCTCGGGACAGGTGAACACTGAAGCTTTCTTT. As protein: CASSSGQVNTEAFF.